These 5 T cell receptor beta chains share one sample of origin, sequenced in a study of blood T cell repertoires in COVID-19. Measured with immunoSEQ multiplex PCR; TCRdb has only the in-frame clones, and not every one. The profile shows approximately 480,000 clones, approximately 86% of them singletons. The sequencing input was PBMCs or T cells enriched from blood (not recorded which). The receptors were gathered from a woman aged 18-29 years who had recovered from COVID-19.

The rearrangement uses TRBV6-5 and TRBJ1-5; D unclear. V shed 6 bases and J shed 0 bases, with 12 bases lying between them. The length of the CDR3 is 15 residues. The V gene's germline CDR1 is MNHEY and CDR2 SVGAGI. Written as DNA, the CDR3 is TGTGCCAGCAGCCAAAGGGAGGGTAGCAATCAGCCCCAGCATTTT. Translation gives CASSQREGSNQPQHF.

The V call is TRBV6-2 or TRBV6-3, the J call TRBJ1-2; 8 positions agree with TRBD1. V trimming: 4 bases; J trimming: 8 bases; junction bases outside the gene matches: 6. Germline loops: CDR1 MNHEY, CDR2 SVGEGT. This CDR3 has 13 residues. The CDR3 region is CASSSQTGVGYTF. DNA for the CDR3: TGTGCCAGCAGTTCCCAGACAGGGGTGGGCTACACCTTC.

The gene calls are TRBV27 and TRBJ2-7, with D possibly being TRBD1 (6 bases). The CDR3 totals 15 residues. V was pared by 6 bases and J by 5 bases, with 20 bases between. From germline, CDR1 is MNHEY and CDR2 SMNVEV (reference sequence). In DNA, the CDR3 is TGTGCCAGCAGGCAAACAGGGACCCTGTTCCACGAGCAGTACTTC. It encodes CASRQTGTLFHEQYF.

The chain combines TRBV30 with TRBJ2-1; 10 nucleotides align to TRBD2. The CDR3 is made up of 14 amino acids. Germline assignment: CDR1 GTSNPN and CDR2 SVGIG (reference sequence). Trimming removed 0 bases from V and 10 bases from J; junction bases left unmatched: 6. The CDR3 loop reads CAWSVRLAGAEQFF. CDR3 DNA: TGTGCCTGGAGTGTAAGGCTAGCGGGGGCCGAGCAGTTCTTC.

The gene calls are TRBV11-2 and TRBJ2-2; D gene unclear. Trimming removed 5 bases at V and 3 bases at J, with 7 bases between. The CDR3 is 13 amino acids. The germline V gene encodes CDR1 SGHAT and CDR2 FQNNGV. DNA of the CDR3: TGTGCCAGCAGCCCAAGCTACACCGGGGAGCTGTTTTTT. Translated, it gives CASSPSYTGELFF. Complete variable domain (other parts from reference TRBV11-2 and TRBJ2-2): EAGVAQSPRYKIIEKRQSVAFWCNPISGHATLYWYQQILGQGPKLLIQFQNNGVVDDSQLPKDRFSAERLKGVDSTLKIQPAKLEDSAVYLCASSPSYTGELFFGEGSRLTVL.